The 8 T cell receptor beta chains in this list originate from one sample, sequenced in a study of blood T cells in healthy people across ages. A second PCR of roughly 7 to 11 cycles used a sample-barcoded 5' primer and a J-beta primer mix. TCRdb processed the 5' RACE reads anew with MiXCR; each CDR3 protein has one entry. The sample lists some 1.1 million distinct CDR3 sequences; around two fifths were seen once. Sequenced: blood. Every receptor here comes from a man younger than 35 in good health.

V usage is TRBV6-5 and J usage is TRBJ2-3, with D possibly being TRBD2 (6 bases). The ends were cut back, 2 bases at V and 4 bases at J, with 10 bases in the middle. CDR3 length equals 14 residues. Germline V lookup: CDR1 MNHEY, CDR2 SVGAGI. The CDR3, as DNA: TGTGCCAGCAGTTACAACGGGGAGGCAGATACGCAGTATTTT. Its translation: CASSYNGEADTQYF.

To note about this clonotype: Given a much more abundant clone one base away, this may be a read error. The chain combines TRBV4-2 with TRBJ1-4, with a tentative D call TRBD1 (6 bases). Trimming removed 0 bases at V and 8 bases at J, with 16 bases between. CDR1 is LGHNA, CDR2 YNFKEQ, per germline. CDR3 length: 16 residues. In nucleotides, the CDR3 is TGTGCCAGCAGCCAAGATTCGGGGGCAGGGCGGGAAAAACTGTTTTTT. It is translated as CASSQDSGAGREKLFF.

This clonotype was picked up a small number of times. The CDR3: CASSLGMAGTDTQYF. CDR3 DNA sequence: TGTGCCAGCAGCTTAGGAATGGCAGGCACAGATACGCAGTATTTT. The chain carries TRBV7-3 and TRBJ2-3; D is uncertain. The CDR3 has 15 residues. Per germline, CDR1 SGHTA and CDR2 FQGTGA. V was shortened by 2 bases and J by 1 base, with 10 bases between the two germline ends.

Only a few counts were recorded for this clonotype. The V gene is TRBV6-1, the J gene TRBJ1-2; D gene uncertain. Germline CDR1 and CDR2: MNHNS and SASEGT. The CDR3 has 14 amino acids. Trimming pared 0 bases from V and 6 bases from J, leaving 11 bases between. Here the CDR3 DNA reads TGTGCCAGCAGTGAAGCGGGAGCACGCGATGGCTACACCTTC. This encodes CASSEAGARDGYTF.

This clonotype came up a few times. The CDR3 DNA reads TGCGCCAGCACTCTCCCGGGGGGGCTCACAGATACGCAGTATTTT. This translates into CASTLPGGLTDTQYF. The V gene is TRBV4-1, the J gene TRBJ2-3, with 8 bases lining up with TRBD2. CDR3 length equals 15 residues. J gave up 2 bases and V 7 bases, and 8 bases lay outside the gene matches. CDR1 and CDR2 from the germline V gene are MGHRA and YSYEKL.

The J gene is TRBJ1-2, the V gene TRBV24-1; D unclear. V was cut by 6 bases and J by 6 bases, with 7 bases left in between. The CDR3 totals 11 residues. The germline V gene has CDR1 KGHDR and CDR2 SFDVKD. CDR3 coding DNA: TGTGCCACCAGTTCAGGCCATGGCTACACCTTC. Its translation: CATSSGHGYTF.

The genes are TRBV29-1 and TRBJ1-1, with TRBD1 as a possible D gene (6 bases). CDR1 is SQVTM and CDR2 is ANQGSEA in the germline V gene. CDR3 size: 14 residues. Trimming removed 4 bases at V and 5 bases at J, with 17 bases between. The CDR3 nucleotides read TGCAGCGTTGTGGGGGGCGCGATAAGGACTGAAGCTTTCTTT. Residues: CSVVGGAIRTEAFF.

This clonotype occurred a few times. V gene TRBV7-2 combines with J gene TRBJ1-2; no firm D call. Looked up from germline, CDR1 is SGHTA and CDR2 is FQGNSA. V lost 5 bases and J lost 0, with 10 bases in between. The CDR3 contains 14 residues. CDR3 sequence: CASSPPAANYGYTF. CDR3 DNA: TGTGCCAGCAGCCCCCCCGCGGCTAACTATGGCTACACCTTC. The full variable domain, completed using reference TRBV7-2 and TRBJ1-2, is GAGVSQSPSNKVTEKGKDVELRCDPISGHTALYWYRQSLGQGLEFLIYFQGNSAPDKSGLPSDRFSAERTGGSVSTLTIQRTQQEDSAVYLCASSPPAANYGYTFGSGTRLTVV.